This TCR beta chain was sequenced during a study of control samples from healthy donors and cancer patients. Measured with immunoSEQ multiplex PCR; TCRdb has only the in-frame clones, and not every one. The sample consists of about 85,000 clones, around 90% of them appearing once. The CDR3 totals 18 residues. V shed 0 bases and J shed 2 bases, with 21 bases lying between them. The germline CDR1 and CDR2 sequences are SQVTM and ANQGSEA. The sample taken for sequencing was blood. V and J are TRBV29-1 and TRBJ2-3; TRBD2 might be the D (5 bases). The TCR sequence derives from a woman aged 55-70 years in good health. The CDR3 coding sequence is TGCAGCGTTGAAGAAGTCTTGAGTGGGAGAGGATCCACAGATACGCAGTATTTT. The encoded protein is CSVEEVLSGRGSTDTQYF.